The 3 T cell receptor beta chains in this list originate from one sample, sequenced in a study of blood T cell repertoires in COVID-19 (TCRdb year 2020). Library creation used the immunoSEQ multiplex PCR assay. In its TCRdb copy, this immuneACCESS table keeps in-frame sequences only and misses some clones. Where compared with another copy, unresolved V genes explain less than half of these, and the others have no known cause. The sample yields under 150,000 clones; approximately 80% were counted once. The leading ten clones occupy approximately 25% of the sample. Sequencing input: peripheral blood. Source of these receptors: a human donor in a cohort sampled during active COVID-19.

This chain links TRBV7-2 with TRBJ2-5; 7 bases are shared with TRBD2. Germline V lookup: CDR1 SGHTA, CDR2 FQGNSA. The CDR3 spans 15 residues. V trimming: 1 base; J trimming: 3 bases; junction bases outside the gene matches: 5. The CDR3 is CASSLGGGIKETQYF. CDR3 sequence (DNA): TGTGCCAGCAGCTTAGGGGGGGGGATAAAAGAGACCCAGTACTTC.

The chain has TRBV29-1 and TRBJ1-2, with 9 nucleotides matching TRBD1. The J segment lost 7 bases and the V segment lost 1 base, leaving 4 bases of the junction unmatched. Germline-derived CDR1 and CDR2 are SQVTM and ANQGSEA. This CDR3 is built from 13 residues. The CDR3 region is CSVEGQTGGGYTF. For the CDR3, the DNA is TGCAGCGTTGAAGGGCAGACAGGGGGTGGCTACACCTTC.

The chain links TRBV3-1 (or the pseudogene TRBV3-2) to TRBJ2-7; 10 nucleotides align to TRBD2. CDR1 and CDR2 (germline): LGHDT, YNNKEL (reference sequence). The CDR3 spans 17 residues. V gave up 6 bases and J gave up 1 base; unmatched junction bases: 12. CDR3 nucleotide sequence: TGTGCCAGCAGTCCTCTAGCGGGGGCGCCTCGTTCCTACGAGCAGTACTTC. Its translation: CASSPLAGAPRSYEQYF.